A selection of T cell receptor beta chains follows, all from one sample in a study of CD8 T cells in Susac syndrome. TCRdb itself ran the immunoSEQ multiplex PCR reads through MiXCR, one entry per CDR3 protein. This sample carries about 190,000 distinct CDR3 sequences, 95% of them seen once, and the ten largest clones take approximately 0.15%. Sequenced: CD8+ T cells from PBMCs. The receptor set was obtained from a human donor with Susac syndrome. CDR3s include the opening cysteine and the closing phenylalanine or tryptophan. Each record gives: CDR3 DNA, CDR3 protein, D gene, J gene, V gene, clone size, CDR3 length. A D gene is named only where the DNA matches it firmly. The size field is filled for only some rows; it gives once, few, many or a size class.

cdr3_nt: TGCGCCAGCAGCCAAGTCACTAGCGGGAAAGCAGCCTACGAGCAGTACTTC; cdr3_aa: CASSQVTSGKAAYEQYF; d_call: TRBD2; j_call: TRBJ2-7; v_call: TRBV4-1; clone_size: NA; cdr3_length: 17
cdr3_nt: TGTGCCAGCAGCCAGAGACAGTACACCGGGGAGCTGTTTTTT; cdr3_aa: CASSQRQYTGELFF; d_call: NA; j_call: TRBJ2-2; v_call: TRBV27; clone_size: NA; cdr3_length: 14
cdr3_nt: TGTGCCAGCAGCCTCGGGACAGGGTTCGGTCAGCCCCAGCATTTT; cdr3_aa: CASSLGTGFGQPQHF; d_call: TRBD1; j_call: TRBJ1-5; v_call: TRBV12-3/TRBV12-4; clone_size: NA; cdr3_length: 15
cdr3_nt: TGTGCCAGCAGTCCGACTAGCCCCTCCTTCACAGATACGCAGTATTTT; cdr3_aa: CASSPTSPSFTDTQYF; d_call: TRBD2; j_call: TRBJ2-3; v_call: TRBV12-3/TRBV12-4; clone_size: NA; cdr3_length: 16
cdr3_nt: TGTGCCAGCAGTACCATCCGGGGACAGGGCTCATTTGGGGCCAACGTCCTGACTTTC; cdr3_aa: CASSTIRGQGSFGANVLTF; d_call: TRBD1; j_call: TRBJ2-6; v_call: TRBV2; clone_size: NA; cdr3_length: 19
cdr3_nt: TGTGCCAGCAGCGCTCCAGCGGGACTAACGGGGGAGCAGTACTTC; cdr3_aa: CASSAPAGLTGEQYF; d_call: TRBD2; j_call: TRBJ2-7; v_call: TRBV11-2; clone_size: NA; cdr3_length: 15
cdr3_nt: TGCGCCAGCAGCCAAGACCCTGACAGATACACTGAAGCTTTCTTT; cdr3_aa: CASSQDPDRYTEAFF; d_call: NA; j_call: TRBJ1-1; v_call: TRBV4-1; clone_size: NA; cdr3_length: 15
cdr3_nt: TGTGCCAGCAGTTATACCGGGAGAGAGACCCAGTACTTC; cdr3_aa: CASSYTGRETQYF; d_call: NA; j_call: TRBJ2-5; v_call: TRBV12-3/TRBV12-4; clone_size: NA; cdr3_length: 13
cdr3_nt: TGTGCCAGCAGCTCAAGTAGAGGTACAGGGGGAATGAGAAATCAGCCCCAGCATTTT; cdr3_aa: CASSSSRGTGGMRNQPQHF; d_call: TRBD1; j_call: TRBJ1-5; v_call: TRBV6-1; clone_size: NA; cdr3_length: 19
cdr3_nt: TGCGCCAGCAGCCCCGAAGCGGGGGGGGTAAATGAGCAGTTCTTC; cdr3_aa: CASSPEAGGVNEQFF; d_call: TRBD2; j_call: TRBJ2-1; v_call: TRBV4-1; clone_size: NA; cdr3_length: 15
cdr3_nt: TGCGCCAGCAGCCCTCTTGGGGTGGTCACTGAAGCTTTCTTT; cdr3_aa: CASSPLGVVTEAFF; d_call: NA; j_call: TRBJ1-1; v_call: TRBV5-1; clone_size: NA; cdr3_length: 14
cdr3_nt: TGCGCCAGCAGCCTCGGGACAGGGGGGTTAGCTAACTATGGCTACACCTTC; cdr3_aa: CASSLGTGGLANYGYTF; d_call: TRBD1; j_call: TRBJ1-2; v_call: TRBV5-1; clone_size: NA; cdr3_length: 17
cdr3_nt: TGTGCCAGCAGCCAATCGGGCCCAGAGCAGTACTTC; cdr3_aa: CASSQSGPEQYF; d_call: NA; j_call: TRBJ2-7; v_call: TRBV16; clone_size: NA; cdr3_length: 12
cdr3_nt: TGCGCCAGCAGCCAGTCACAGGGGGTCTCCTACGAGCAGTACTTC; cdr3_aa: CASSQSQGVSYEQYF; d_call: TRBD1; j_call: TRBJ2-7; v_call: TRBV5-1; clone_size: NA; cdr3_length: 15
cdr3_nt: TGTGCCAGCAGCTTTGAGGGGCCACCTACCTACGAGCAGTACTTC; cdr3_aa: CASSFEGPPTYEQYF; d_call: NA; j_call: TRBJ2-7; v_call: TRBV7-2; clone_size: NA; cdr3_length: 15
cdr3_nt: TGCGCCAGCAGCTTGGCCCAGGGGAGCACAGATACGCAGTATTTT; cdr3_aa: CASSLAQGSTDTQYF; d_call: NA; j_call: TRBJ2-3; v_call: TRBV5-1; clone_size: NA; cdr3_length: 15
cdr3_nt: TGTGCCAGCAGTGAACAGTACGAGCAGTACTTC; cdr3_aa: CASSEQYEQYF; d_call: NA; j_call: TRBJ2-7; v_call: TRBV2; clone_size: once; cdr3_length: 11
cdr3_nt: TGTGCCAGCAGCCAAGATCACAGGGAGGATCAGCCCCAGCATTTT; cdr3_aa: CASSQDHREDQPQHF; d_call: NA; j_call: TRBJ1-5; v_call: TRBV3-1; clone_size: NA; cdr3_length: 15
cdr3_nt: TGCAGTGCTAGAACGGGGACAGCGAAGAGAACCCAGTACTTC; cdr3_aa: CSARTGTAKRTQYF; d_call: TRBD1; j_call: TRBJ2-5; v_call: TRBV20-1; clone_size: NA; cdr3_length: 14
cdr3_nt: TGCGCCAGCAGCACGGGACTAGCGGGGACCTACGAGCAGTACTTC; cdr3_aa: CASSTGLAGTYEQYF; d_call: TRBD2; j_call: TRBJ2-7; v_call: TRBV4-1; clone_size: NA; cdr3_length: 15
cdr3_nt: TGCAGTGCTACGGACCTCCGTGATGAAGATACGCAGTATTTT; cdr3_aa: CSATDLRDEDTQYF; d_call: NA; j_call: TRBJ2-3; v_call: TRBV20-1; clone_size: NA; cdr3_length: 14
cdr3_nt: TGTGCCAGCAGATACAGCTACGAGCAGTACTTC; cdr3_aa: CASRYSYEQYF; d_call: NA; j_call: TRBJ2-7; v_call: TRBV2; clone_size: NA; cdr3_length: 11
cdr3_nt: TGCAGCGTTGGTTTCAGGGGGGCACGGAGCTCCTACGAGCAGTACTTC; cdr3_aa: CSVGFRGARSSYEQYF; d_call: NA; j_call: TRBJ2-7; v_call: TRBV29-1; clone_size: NA; cdr3_length: 16
cdr3_nt: TGTGCCAGCAGCCCCGATGAACTAGCGGGGTCCTACGAGCAGTACTTC; cdr3_aa: CASSPDELAGSYEQYF; d_call: TRBD2; j_call: TRBJ2-7; v_call: TRBV11-2; clone_size: NA; cdr3_length: 16
cdr3_nt: TGTGCCAGCAGTTCCAAACCGCCCGGGGGCGACACCTTC; cdr3_aa: CASSSKPPGGDTF; d_call: NA; j_call: TRBJ1-2; v_call: TRBV12-3/TRBV12-4; clone_size: NA; cdr3_length: 13
cdr3_nt: TGTGCCAGCAGCCCCGGGACAGTATCCTACGAGCAGTACTTC; cdr3_aa: CASSPGTVSYEQYF; d_call: TRBD1; j_call: TRBJ2-7; v_call: TRBV5-6; clone_size: NA; cdr3_length: 14
cdr3_nt: TGTGCCAGCAGCGACAGACGGGGCCCTGCCTACAATGAGCAGTTCTTC; cdr3_aa: CASSDRRGPAYNEQFF; d_call: NA; j_call: TRBJ2-1; v_call: TRBV7-9; clone_size: NA; cdr3_length: 16
cdr3_nt: TGTGCCAGCAGCCTCTGGGCTTCCGCGGGGGTTGATACGCAGTATTTT; cdr3_aa: CASSLWASAGVDTQYF; d_call: TRBD2; j_call: TRBJ2-3; v_call: TRBV9; clone_size: NA; cdr3_length: 16
cdr3_nt: TGCGCCAGCAGCCAAGAGGATGGCTCCTACAATGAGCAGTTCTTC; cdr3_aa: CASSQEDGSYNEQFF; d_call: NA; j_call: TRBJ2-1; v_call: TRBV4-1; clone_size: NA; cdr3_length: 15
cdr3_nt: TGTGCCAGCAGTCGGGGTTTGGGCAATCAGCCCCAGCATTTT; cdr3_aa: CASSRGLGNQPQHF; d_call: NA; j_call: TRBJ1-5; v_call: TRBV12-3/TRBV12-4; clone_size: once; cdr3_length: 14
cdr3_nt: TGTGCCAGCAGTTTTGGCGGCTTGAACACTGAAGCTTTCTTT; cdr3_aa: CASSFGGLNTEAFF; d_call: NA; j_call: TRBJ1-1; v_call: TRBV27; clone_size: NA; cdr3_length: 14
cdr3_nt: TGTGCCGCCGAGGGTGGAGGCAATCAGCCCCAGCATTTT; cdr3_aa: CAAEGGGNQPQHF; d_call: NA; j_call: TRBJ1-5; v_call: TRBV30; clone_size: NA; cdr3_length: 13
cdr3_nt: TGCGCCAGCACTAACACGGGAACCTACGAGCAGTACTTC; cdr3_aa: CASTNTGTYEQYF; d_call: NA; j_call: TRBJ2-7; v_call: TRBV10-2; clone_size: once; cdr3_length: 13
cdr3_nt: TGTGCCAGCAGCGTAGATCAATACAGCCTTTACGAGCAGTACTTC; cdr3_aa: CASSVDQYSLYEQYF; d_call: NA; j_call: TRBJ2-7; v_call: TRBV9; clone_size: NA; cdr3_length: 15
cdr3_nt: TGTGCCAGCAGCTTGAGCGGGGGAGACACAGATACGCAGTATTTT; cdr3_aa: CASSLSGGDTDTQYF; d_call: TRBD2; j_call: TRBJ2-3; v_call: TRBV5-6; clone_size: NA; cdr3_length: 15
cdr3_nt: TGTGCTAGTGGTTTGGTTCAGGGCTACTTAGCTAGAACCGGGGAGCTGTTTTTT; cdr3_aa: CASGLVQGYLARTGELFF; d_call: NA; j_call: TRBJ2-2; v_call: TRBV12-5; clone_size: NA; cdr3_length: 18
cdr3_nt: TGCAGCGTGGAACAAACAGGGTTGACCCAGTACTTC; cdr3_aa: CSVEQTGLTQYF; d_call: NA; j_call: TRBJ2-5; v_call: TRBV29-1; clone_size: NA; cdr3_length: 12
cdr3_nt: TGTGCCAGCAGTTCCTGGCTAGGTGGGCCCAATCAGCCCCAGCATTTT; cdr3_aa: CASSSWLGGPNQPQHF; d_call: NA; j_call: TRBJ1-5; v_call: TRBV28; clone_size: once; cdr3_length: 16
cdr3_nt: TGCAGTGCTAGAGTTGGGGGGAGTTTTCTTAGCTATGGCTACACCTTC; cdr3_aa: CSARVGGSFLSYGYTF; d_call: NA; j_call: TRBJ1-2; v_call: TRBV20-1; clone_size: NA; cdr3_length: 16
cdr3_nt: TGTGCCACTACCGTTTTTTCGGGGGAGCAGTTCTTC; cdr3_aa: CATTVFSGEQFF; d_call: NA; j_call: TRBJ2-1; v_call: TRBV19; clone_size: NA; cdr3_length: 12
cdr3_nt: TGTGCCAGCAGTTTAGTCCATTTGAACACCGGGGAGCTGTTTTTT; cdr3_aa: CASSLVHLNTGELFF; d_call: NA; j_call: TRBJ2-2; v_call: TRBV28; clone_size: NA; cdr3_length: 15
cdr3_nt: TGTGCCAGCAGTCACCGGACAGGGAGGGATCAGCCCCAGCATTTT; cdr3_aa: CASSHRTGRDQPQHF; d_call: TRBD1; j_call: TRBJ1-5; v_call: TRBV27; clone_size: once; cdr3_length: 15